This T cell receptor (beta chain) derives from a study of T-cell reconstitution after alpha-beta-depleted transplantation in children. V dropped 2 bases and J dropped 7 bases, with 12 bases sitting between them. Germline lookup yields CDR1 GTSNPN and CDR2 SVGIG (reference sequence). This CDR3 has 12 residues. Findings and caveats of the study: Among T cells one year after transplant, newly produced cells accounted for most counts and diversity.

The TCRbeta library incorporated unique molecular identifiers. Using its own MiXCR run on the PCR reads, TCRdb lists one record per CDR3 protein. The sample lists some 76,000 distinct CDR3 sequences, around 9.9% seen once, with less than 15% in the top ten. This clonotype was counted between two and nine times. Its antigen is unidentified. The sequence was collected from a boy aged 5-17 years with acute myeloid leukemia, due to receive a stem cell transplant. V is TRBV30 and J is TRBJ2-7; TRBD1 is a possible D gene (6 bases). The sequences come from PBMCs, collected before TCRalphabeta/CD19-depleted stem cell transplant. The CDR3 nucleotides are TGTGCCTGGAGTTTCTCCCAGGGGGAGCAGTACTTC. It yields the protein CAWSFSQGEQYF.